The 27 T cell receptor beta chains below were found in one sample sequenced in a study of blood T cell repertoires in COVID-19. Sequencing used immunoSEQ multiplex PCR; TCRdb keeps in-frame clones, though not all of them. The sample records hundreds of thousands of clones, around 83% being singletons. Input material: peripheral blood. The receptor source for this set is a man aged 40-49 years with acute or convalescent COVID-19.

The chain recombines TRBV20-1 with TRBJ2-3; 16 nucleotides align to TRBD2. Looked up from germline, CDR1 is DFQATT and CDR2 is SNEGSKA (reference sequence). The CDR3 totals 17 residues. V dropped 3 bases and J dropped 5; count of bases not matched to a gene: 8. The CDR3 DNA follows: TGCAGTGCTAGTCTCGGGACTAGCGGGGGGGCCGGAGATACGCAGTATTTT. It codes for CSASLGTSGGAGDTQYF.

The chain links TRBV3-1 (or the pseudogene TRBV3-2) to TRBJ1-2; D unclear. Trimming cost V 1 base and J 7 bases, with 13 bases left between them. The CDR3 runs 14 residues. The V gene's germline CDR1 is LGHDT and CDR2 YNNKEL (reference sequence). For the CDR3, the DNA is TGTGCCAGCAGCCAAGGACCGGGGAAGGGTGGCTACACCTTC. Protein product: CASSQGPGKGGYTF.

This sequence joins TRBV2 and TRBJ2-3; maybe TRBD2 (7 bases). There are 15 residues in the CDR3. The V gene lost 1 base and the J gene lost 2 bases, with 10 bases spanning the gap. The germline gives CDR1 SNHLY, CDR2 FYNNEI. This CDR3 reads CASSEGGGPTDTQYF. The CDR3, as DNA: TGTGCCAGCAGTGAAGGGGGGGGGCCCACAGATACGCAGTATTTT. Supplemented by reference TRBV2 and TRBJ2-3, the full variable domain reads EPEVTQTPSHQVTQMGQEVILRCVPISNHLYFYWYRQILGQKVEFLVSFYNNEISEKSEIFDDQFSVERPDGSNFTLKIRSTKLEDSAMYFCASSEGGGPTDTQYFGPGTRLTVL.

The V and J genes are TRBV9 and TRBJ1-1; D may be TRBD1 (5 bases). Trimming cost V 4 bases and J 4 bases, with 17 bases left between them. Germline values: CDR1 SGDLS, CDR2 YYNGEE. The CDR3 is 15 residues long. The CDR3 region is CASSLNRGGATEAFF. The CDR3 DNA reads TGTGCCAGCAGCCTCAACCGGGGAGGGGCCACTGAAGCTTTCTTT.

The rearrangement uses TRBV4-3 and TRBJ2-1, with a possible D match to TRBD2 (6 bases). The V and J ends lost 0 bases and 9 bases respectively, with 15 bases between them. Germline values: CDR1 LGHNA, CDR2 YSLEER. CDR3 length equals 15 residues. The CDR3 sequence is CASSQDWTISSEQFF. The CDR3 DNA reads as TGCGCCAGCAGCCAAGATTGGACTATTTCCAGTGAGCAGTTCTTC.

The CDR3 loop is CASSVAGVAGVDEQFF. The CDR3 nucleotides read TGTGCCAGCAGCGTAGCTGGGGTAGCGGGGGTAGATGAGCAGTTCTTC. The rearrangement uses TRBV9 and TRBJ2-1; 9 nucleotides agree with TRBD2. The V gene's germline CDR1 is SGDLS and CDR2 YYNGEE. This CDR3 spans 16 amino acids. Trimming at V came to 0 bases and at J to 8 bases, leaving 9 bases not matched to a gene.

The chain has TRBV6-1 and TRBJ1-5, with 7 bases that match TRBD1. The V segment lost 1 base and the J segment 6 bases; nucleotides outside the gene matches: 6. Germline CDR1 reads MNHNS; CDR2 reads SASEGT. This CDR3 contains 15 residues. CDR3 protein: CASSEGAGGSQPQHF. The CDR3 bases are TGTGCCAGCAGTGAAGGGGCAGGGGGAAGTCAGCCCCAGCATTTT.

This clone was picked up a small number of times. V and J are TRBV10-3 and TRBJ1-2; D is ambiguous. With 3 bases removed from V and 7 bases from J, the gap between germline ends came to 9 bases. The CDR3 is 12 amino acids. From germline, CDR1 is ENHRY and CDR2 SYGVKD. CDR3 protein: CAISETRVGYTF. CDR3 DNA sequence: TGTGCCATCAGTGAAACCCGGGTTGGCTACACCTTC.

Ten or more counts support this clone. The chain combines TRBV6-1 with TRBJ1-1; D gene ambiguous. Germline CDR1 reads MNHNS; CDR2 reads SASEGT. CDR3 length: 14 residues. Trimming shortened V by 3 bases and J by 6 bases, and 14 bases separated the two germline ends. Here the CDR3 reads CASSEVTEGAEAFF. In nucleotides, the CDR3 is TGTGCCAGCAGTGAGGTCACAGAGGGCGCTGAAGCTTTCTTT.

As DNA, the CDR3 is TGTGCCAGCTCACCTCTCGACACCACAGATACGCAGTATTTT. As protein: CASSPLDTTDTQYF. This rearrangement joins TRBV18 to TRBJ2-3; no reliable D call. From germline, CDR1 is KGHSH and CDR2 LQKENI. The CDR3 runs 14 residues. Trimming left V 3 bases short and J 2 bases short, with 9 bases between.

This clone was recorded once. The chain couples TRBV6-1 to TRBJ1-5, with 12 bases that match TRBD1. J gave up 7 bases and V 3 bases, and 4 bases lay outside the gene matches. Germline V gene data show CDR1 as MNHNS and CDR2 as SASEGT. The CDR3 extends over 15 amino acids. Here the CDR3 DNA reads TGTGCCAGCAGTGAGGGACAGGGGGCTTTCCAGCCCCAGCATTTT. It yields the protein CASSEGQGAFQPQHF.

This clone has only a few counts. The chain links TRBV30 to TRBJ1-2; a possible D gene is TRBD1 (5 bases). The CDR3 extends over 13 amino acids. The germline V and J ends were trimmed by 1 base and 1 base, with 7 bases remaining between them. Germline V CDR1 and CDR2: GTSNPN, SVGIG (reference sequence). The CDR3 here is CAWSGQGNYGYTF. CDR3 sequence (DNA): TGTGCCTGGAGTGGTCAGGGTAACTATGGCTACACCTTC.

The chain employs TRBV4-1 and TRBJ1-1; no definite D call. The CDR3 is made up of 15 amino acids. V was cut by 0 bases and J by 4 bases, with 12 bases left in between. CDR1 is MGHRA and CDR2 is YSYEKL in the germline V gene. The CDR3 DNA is TGCGCCAGCAGCCAAGATCTCCGGGTAGGCACTGAAGCTTTCTTT. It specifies CASSQDLRVGTEAFF.

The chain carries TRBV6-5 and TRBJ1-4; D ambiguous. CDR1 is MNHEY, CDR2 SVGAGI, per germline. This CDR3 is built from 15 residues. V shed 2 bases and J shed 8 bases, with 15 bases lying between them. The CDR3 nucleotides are TGTGCCAGCAGTTACGAGGTCCCCGCGGGGGAAAAACTGTTTTTT. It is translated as CASSYEVPAGEKLFF.

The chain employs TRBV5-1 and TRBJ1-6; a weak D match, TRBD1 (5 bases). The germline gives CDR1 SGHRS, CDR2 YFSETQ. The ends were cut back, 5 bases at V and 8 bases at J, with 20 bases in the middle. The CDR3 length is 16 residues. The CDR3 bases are TGCGCCAGCAGATCACACAGGTCAGGGCTTGATTCACCCCTCCACTTT. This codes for CASRSHRSGLDSPLHF.

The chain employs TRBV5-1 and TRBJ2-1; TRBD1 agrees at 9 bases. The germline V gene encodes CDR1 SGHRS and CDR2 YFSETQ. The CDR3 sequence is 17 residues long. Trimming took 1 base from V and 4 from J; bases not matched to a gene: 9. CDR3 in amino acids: CASSLSGTGYRYNEQFF. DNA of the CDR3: TGCGCCAGCAGCTTGTCAGGGACAGGGTATCGTTACAATGAGCAGTTCTTC.

CDR3 in DNA: TGCGCCAGCAGCTTGGGGGGACAGGGGATACCCGGGTGGAACACTGAAGCTTTCTTT. It is translated as CASSLGGQGIPGWNTEAFF. This sequence joins TRBV5-1 and TRBJ1-1; 10 bases align to TRBD1. The germline V gene encodes CDR1 SGHRS and CDR2 YFSETQ. This CDR3 is 19 amino acids long. Trimming removed 0 bases from V and 1 base from J; junction bases left unmatched: 12.

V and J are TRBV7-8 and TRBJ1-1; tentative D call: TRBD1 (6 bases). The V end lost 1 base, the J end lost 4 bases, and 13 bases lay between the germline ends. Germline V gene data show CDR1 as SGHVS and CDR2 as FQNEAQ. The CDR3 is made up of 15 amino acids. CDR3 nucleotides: TGTGCCAGCAGCTTAGATCAGGGGCGAACCACTGAAGCTTTCTTT. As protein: CASSLDQGRTTEAFF. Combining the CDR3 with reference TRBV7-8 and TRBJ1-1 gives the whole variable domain GAGVSQSPRYKVAKRGQDVALRCDPISGHVSLFWYQQALGQGPEFLTYFQNEAQLDKSGLPSDRFFAERPEGSVSTLKIQRTQQEDSAVYLCASSLDQGRTTEAFFGQGTRLTVV.

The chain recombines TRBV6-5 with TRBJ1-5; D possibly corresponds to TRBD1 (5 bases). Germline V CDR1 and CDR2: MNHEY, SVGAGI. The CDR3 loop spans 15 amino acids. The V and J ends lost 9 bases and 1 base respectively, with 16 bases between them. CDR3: CARRRDFLSNQPQHF. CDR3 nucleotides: TGTGCCAGGCGACGGGACTTTCTGAGCAATCAGCCCCAGCATTTT.

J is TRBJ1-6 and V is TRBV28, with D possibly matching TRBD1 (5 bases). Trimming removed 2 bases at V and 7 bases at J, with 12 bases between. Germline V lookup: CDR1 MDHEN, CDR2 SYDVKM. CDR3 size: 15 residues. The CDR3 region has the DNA TGTGCCAGCAGTTTAACCGGGACTGGGAATTCACCCCTCCACTTT. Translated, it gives CASSLTGTGNSPLHF.

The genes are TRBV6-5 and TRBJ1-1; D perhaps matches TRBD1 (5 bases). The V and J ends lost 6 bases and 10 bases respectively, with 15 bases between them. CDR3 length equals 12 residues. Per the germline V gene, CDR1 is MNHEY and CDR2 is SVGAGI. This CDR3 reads CASSPRVRVAFF. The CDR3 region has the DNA TGTGCCAGCAGCCCCAGGGTAAGGGTAGCTTTCTTT.

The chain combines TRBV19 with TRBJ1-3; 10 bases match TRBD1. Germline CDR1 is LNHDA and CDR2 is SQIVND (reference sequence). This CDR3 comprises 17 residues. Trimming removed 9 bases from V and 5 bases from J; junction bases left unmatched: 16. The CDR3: CASTGTGVFLYRNTIYF. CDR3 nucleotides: TGTGCCAGCACCGGGACAGGGGTCTTCCTTTATCGAAACACCATATATTTT.

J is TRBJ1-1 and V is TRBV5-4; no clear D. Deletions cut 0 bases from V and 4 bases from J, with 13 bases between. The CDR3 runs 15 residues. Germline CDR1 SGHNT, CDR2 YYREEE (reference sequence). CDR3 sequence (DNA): TGTGCCAGCAGCTTGGGGGAGCTGGGTTTCACTGAAGCTTTCTTT. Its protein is CASSLGELGFTEAFF.

CDR3 coding DNA: TGCGCCAGCAGCCAAGCTCGAGGGGGCGCGACTGAAGCTTTCTTT. It specifies CASSQARGGATEAFF. The chain carries TRBV4-3 and TRBJ1-1; TRBD1 aligns across 7 bases. The CDR3 sequence is 15 residues long. Looked up from germline, CDR1 is LGHNA and CDR2 is YSLEER. The V segment lost 1 base and the J segment 5 bases; nucleotides outside the gene matches: 7.

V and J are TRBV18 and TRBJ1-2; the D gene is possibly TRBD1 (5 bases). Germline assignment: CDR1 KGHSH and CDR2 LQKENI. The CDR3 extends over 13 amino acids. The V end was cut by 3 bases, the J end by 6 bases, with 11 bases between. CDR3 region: CASSPLTVDGYTF. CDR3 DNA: TGTGCCAGCTCACCTCTGACAGTGGATGGCTACACCTTC.

CDR3 sequence reads: CASSQDLDTTYEQYF. The CDR3, as DNA: TGCGCCAGCAGCCAAGACCTGGACACGACCTACGAGCAGTACTTC. The chain recombines TRBV4-3 with TRBJ2-7, with D possibly TRBD1 on 5 matching bases. This CDR3 has 15 amino acids. V was shortened by 0 bases and J by 2 bases, with 11 bases between the two germline ends. CDR1 and CDR2 (germline): LGHNA, YSLEER.

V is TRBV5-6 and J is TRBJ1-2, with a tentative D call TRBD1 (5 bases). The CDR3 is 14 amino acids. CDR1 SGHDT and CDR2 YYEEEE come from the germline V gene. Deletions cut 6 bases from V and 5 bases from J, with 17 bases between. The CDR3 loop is CASTKDRESYGYTF. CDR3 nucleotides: TGTGCCAGCACCAAAGACAGAGAATCATATGGCTACACCTTC.